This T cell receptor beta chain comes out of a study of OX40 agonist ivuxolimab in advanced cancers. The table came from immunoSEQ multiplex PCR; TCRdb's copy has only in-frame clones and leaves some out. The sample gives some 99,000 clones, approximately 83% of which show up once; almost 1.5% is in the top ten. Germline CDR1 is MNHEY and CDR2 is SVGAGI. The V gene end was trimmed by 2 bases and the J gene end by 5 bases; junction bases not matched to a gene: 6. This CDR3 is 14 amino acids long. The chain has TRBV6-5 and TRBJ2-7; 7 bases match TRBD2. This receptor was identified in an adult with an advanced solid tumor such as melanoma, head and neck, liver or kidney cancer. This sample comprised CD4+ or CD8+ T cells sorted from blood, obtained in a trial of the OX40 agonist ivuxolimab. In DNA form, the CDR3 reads TGTGCCAGCAGTTACCGGCGGGAGAAGAACGAGCAGTACTTC. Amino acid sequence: CASSYRREKNEQYF.